The rows below give T cell receptor beta chains drawn from one sample of a study of control samples from healthy donors and cancer patients. Data came from immunoSEQ multiplex PCR; TCRdb stores just in-frame clones and leaves some out. Of approximately 150,000 clones in the sample, around 90% were seen once. Sequenced input: blood. The origin of the receptors is a man between 18 and 35 years old in good health. CDR3s include the opening cysteine and the closing phenylalanine or tryptophan. Fields, in order: CDR3 DNA, CDR3 protein, D gene, clone size, J gene, V gene. D genes are given only for firm matches. Size is omitted from some rows. Given values are once, few, many or a class for expanded clones.

TGTGCCAGCAGCTTAGCGCTAGGCCAGGGGGCTCTGGCCTACACCTTC,CASSLALGQGALAYTF,TRBD1,NA,TRBJ1-2,TRBV7-9
TGTGCCAGCAGTTACTCGACTGGGGTTGGAGGCTACACCTTC,CASSYSTGVGGYTF,NA,NA,TRBJ1-2,TRBV6-5
TGTGCCAGCAGCTCCCCCCTGGGACAGGTCTCTGGAAACACCATATATTTT,CASSSPLGQVSGNTIYF,TRBD1,NA,TRBJ1-3,TRBV11-2
TGTGCCAGCAGTTTGGGAGTAACAGGGGGCTATGGCTACACCTTC,CASSLGVTGGYGYTF,TRBD1,NA,TRBJ1-2,TRBV27
TGTGCCAGCAGTGACAGGTTTCGTAGCTCCTATAATTCACCCCTCCACTTT,CASSDRFRSSYNSPLHF,NA,once,TRBJ1-6,TRBV6-1
TGTGCCAGCAGTGAAGTCGGGTGGTATGGCTACACCTTC,CASSEVGWYGYTF,NA,NA,TRBJ1-2,TRBV2
TGTGCCAGCAGTTTTTCCCCGGGGGGGTCACCCCTCCACTTT,CASSFSPGGSPLHF,NA,once,TRBJ1-6,TRBV28
TGTGCCAGCAGCCAGGGACAGAATTCACCCCTCCACTTT,CASSQGQNSPLHF,TRBD1,few,TRBJ1-6,TRBV7-3
TGTGCCAGCAGCTTAGGTGGGCAGGGGACGTCCTATAATTCACCCCTCCACTTT,CASSLGGQGTSYNSPLHF,NA,NA,TRBJ1-6,TRBV7-9
TGTGCCAGCAGCCAGGAGGGAGTCGGCGATACGCAGTATTTT,CASSQEGVGDTQYF,NA,NA,TRBJ2-3,TRBV4-2
TGTGCCAGCAGCTTAGGGCCAAGGGGACAGGATGGCTACACCTTC,CASSLGPRGQDGYTF,TRBD1,NA,TRBJ1-2,TRBV13
TGTGCCAGCAGCGACAGGGCAAGCACAGATACGCAGTATTTT,CASSDRASTDTQYF,TRBD1,NA,TRBJ2-3,TRBV7-2
TGCGCCAGCAGCTCCGGGCCAGTGACTGAAGCTTTCTTT,CASSSGPVTEAFF,NA,once,TRBJ1-1,TRBV10-1
TGTGCCAGCAGCTTAGGCTCTCCCAACGAGCAGTACTTC,CASSLGSPNEQYF,NA,NA,TRBJ2-7,TRBV11-3
TGTGCCAGCTCACCAGGGACAGGGCAAGAGACCCAGTACTTC,CASSPGTGQETQYF,TRBD1,NA,TRBJ2-5,TRBV18
TGTGCCAGCAGCGTTCCCGGGTCCACAGATACGCAGTATTTT,CASSVPGSTDTQYF,NA,NA,TRBJ2-3,TRBV9
TGTGCCAGCAGCTTTCCCCAGAAGGGTGGCTACACCTTC,CASSFPQKGGYTF,NA,NA,TRBJ1-2,TRBV12-1
TGCGCCAGCAGCCACGACCCTTCAGCCCTCTACGAGCAGTACTTC,CASSHDPSALYEQYF,NA,NA,TRBJ2-7,TRBV4-1
TGTGCCAGCAGTGAGGACACCCGCTATGGCTACACCTTC,CASSEDTRYGYTF,NA,NA,TRBJ1-2,TRBV6-1
TGTGCCAGCAGCGGGGGGACCCTAGAAGGCGAGACCCAGTACTTC,CASSGGTLEGETQYF,NA,NA,TRBJ2-5,TRBV7-2
TGTGCCAGCAGCCAAGGGTCCGCGGGGGGTCATACGCAGTATTTT,CASSQGSAGGHTQYF,TRBD2,once,TRBJ2-3,TRBV3-1/TRBV3-2
TGTGCCAGCAGTCCGCACACCTTACCCGGGACGGTCTATGGCTACACCTTC,CASSPHTLPGTVYGYTF,NA,NA,TRBJ1-2,TRBV27
TGTGCCAGCAGCTTCCCCCAGCCCTTAGGGCAGTTCTTC,CASSFPQPLGQFF,NA,few,TRBJ2-1,TRBV5-8
TGTGCCATCAGTGAGGCGGACCCGCAAGAGACCCAGTACTTC,CAISEADPQETQYF,NA,NA,TRBJ2-5,TRBV10-3
TGTGCCAGTAGTTCCCGGTTTCAAGAGACCCAGTACTTC,CASSSRFQETQYF,NA,NA,TRBJ2-5,TRBV19
TGCGCCAGCAGCGGGATTATTACTAGCGGGGGGCAATACAATGAGCAGTTCTTC,CASSGIITSGGQYNEQFF,TRBD2,NA,TRBJ2-1,TRBV5-1
TGTGCCAGCAGCCCCCGAGGGGGGAGGGTTGACTTTTCCTATGGCTACACCTTC,CASSPRGGRVDFSYGYTF,NA,NA,TRBJ1-2,TRBV7-2
TGTGCCAGCAGGGCTGACAGGCTTAACTATGGCTACACCTTC,CASRADRLNYGYTF,NA,NA,TRBJ1-2,TRBV6-5
TGTGCCAGTAGTCTAGGGAGTGAAGAAAAACTGTTTTTT,CASSLGSEEKLFF,NA,NA,TRBJ1-4,TRBV19
TGTGCAAGCAGCGGGGCCCACCAAGAGACCCAGTACTTC,CASSGAHQETQYF,TRBD2,NA,TRBJ2-5,TRBV7-2
TGTGCCAGCAGCCTTCTTTACCGGACCTCTGGAAACACCATATATTTT,CASSLLYRTSGNTIYF,NA,NA,TRBJ1-3,TRBV3-1/TRBV3-2
TGTGCCAGCAGTGTCCAGTTAGCGGGGGGGCAGGAGACCCAGTACTTC,CASSVQLAGGQETQYF,TRBD2,few,TRBJ2-5,TRBV6-1
TGTGCCAGCAGCTTAGAGGGTCAGGATATGAACACTGAAGCTTTCTTT,CASSLEGQDMNTEAFF,NA,NA,TRBJ1-1,TRBV11-2
TGCAGCGCCCAAATTCAGGGGGGAAGGGGAAACACCATATATTTT,CSAQIQGGRGNTIYF,TRBD1,NA,TRBJ1-3,TRBV29-1
TGTGCCAGCAGTTCGGACAGGGGTTACGAGCAGTACTTC,CASSSDRGYEQYF,TRBD1,NA,TRBJ2-7,TRBV28
TGTGCCAGCACCTTGACATCGGGGCCTTCGGCCTATGGCTACACCTTC,CASTLTSGPSAYGYTF,NA,NA,TRBJ1-2,TRBV7-2
TGTGCCAGCAGTACCCGGGGAGGGGGGGATGGTGGCTACACCTTC,CASSTRGGGDGGYTF,NA,once,TRBJ1-2,TRBV28
TGTGCCAGCAGCCCCCGGACAGGGGTTGACAATGAGCAGTTCTTC,CASSPRTGVDNEQFF,TRBD1,NA,TRBJ2-1,TRBV7-9
TGTGCCAGCAGCTTTCCCGACGGAAATGAGCAGTTCTTC,CASSFPDGNEQFF,NA,NA,TRBJ2-1,TRBV7-2
TGTGCCAGCAGCTTTAGGACGGTTAACTATGGCTACACCTTC,CASSFRTVNYGYTF,NA,NA,TRBJ1-2,TRBV5-6
TGTGCCACCAGTGCGGGCAGGGGTAGTAAGAGCAATCAGCCCCAGCATTTT,CATSAGRGSKSNQPQHF,NA,NA,TRBJ1-5,TRBV24-1
TGTGCCACTAGAGGACGGGCCTACGAGCAGTACTTC,CATRGRAYEQYF,NA,NA,TRBJ2-7,TRBV28
TGTGCCAGCAGCTTGGCGGGCGGGGTTGAGCAGTACTTC,CASSLAGGVEQYF,NA,NA,TRBJ2-7,TRBV5-4
TGTGCCAGCAGCTTTAAGGGGGCCTTGGACACCGGGGAGCTGTTTTTT,CASSFKGALDTGELFF,TRBD1,NA,TRBJ2-2,TRBV7-9
TGTGCCAGCAGCGTAGGCGGGAGGGATAATTCACCCCTCCACTTT,CASSVGGRDNSPLHF,NA,NA,TRBJ1-6,TRBV9
TGTGCCAGCAGTTGGGGACAGTCCTACGAGCAGTACTTC,CASSWGQSYEQYF,TRBD1,NA,TRBJ2-7,TRBV6-5
TGTGCCAGTAGTACACAAGCGGGGGCTCGATCCGGGGAGCTGTTTTTT,CASSTQAGARSGELFF,TRBD2,NA,TRBJ2-2,TRBV19
TGTGCCAGCAGTTACGTGCAAAGGGGGCCAGCTTTCTTT,CASSYVQRGPAFF,TRBD1,NA,TRBJ1-1,TRBV6-5
TGTGCCAGCAGCGTAGGGCAGGGCCGTAATCAGCCCCAGCATTTT,CASSVGQGRNQPQHF,NA,NA,TRBJ1-5,TRBV9
TGTGCCAGCAGTTCAAGGGGACAGGGGGACTATGGCTACACCTTC,CASSSRGQGDYGYTF,TRBD1,NA,TRBJ1-2,TRBV6-5
TGTGCCAGCAGCCAAGATAGGACAGGGATCTTTTTC,CASSQDRTGIFF,TRBD1,NA,TRBJ2-3,TRBV3-1/TRBV3-2
TGCAGCGTTGAACCCGGGGGTCACCATGGCTACACCTTC,CSVEPGGHHGYTF,NA,NA,TRBJ1-2,TRBV29-1
TGCGCCAGCAGCCATGCCGCCAGTGAGCAGTTCTTC,CASSHAASEQFF,NA,NA,TRBJ2-1,TRBV4-1
TGTGCCACCGCCCCGGGGCAGACCAATCAGCCCCAGCATTTT,CATAPGQTNQPQHF,NA,few,TRBJ1-5,TRBV7-9
TGTGCCAGCAGTGGGTTACAGGGGAATGAGCAGTTCTTC,CASSGLQGNEQFF,TRBD1,NA,TRBJ2-1,TRBV12-3/TRBV12-4
TGTGCCAGCAAAACCGGGGGGGCAGATACGCAGTATTTT,CASKTGGADTQYF,TRBD2,NA,TRBJ2-3,TRBV12-3/TRBV12-4
TGTGCCAGCTCACCAAGTGGCGGGGAAGCAAATGAGCAGTTCTTC,CASSPSGGEANEQFF,NA,NA,TRBJ2-1,TRBV18
TGTGCCAGTAGCGTAACAGGAGGCGGAGAGACCCAGTACTTC,CASSVTGGGETQYF,NA,NA,TRBJ2-5,TRBV19